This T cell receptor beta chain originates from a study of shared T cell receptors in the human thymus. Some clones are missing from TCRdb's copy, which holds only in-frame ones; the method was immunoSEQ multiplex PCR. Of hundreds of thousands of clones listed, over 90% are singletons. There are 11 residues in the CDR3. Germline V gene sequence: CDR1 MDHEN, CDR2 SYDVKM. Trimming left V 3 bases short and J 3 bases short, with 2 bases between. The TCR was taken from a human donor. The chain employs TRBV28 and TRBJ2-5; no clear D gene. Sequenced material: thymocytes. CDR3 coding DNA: TGTGCCAGCAGTTTGGAAGAGACCCAGTACTTC. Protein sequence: CASSLEETQYF.